One sample yielded the 20 T cell receptor beta chains listed below, sequenced in a study of blood T cell repertoires in COVID-19. Clones were read by immunoSEQ multiplex PCR, and TCRdb kept only the in-frame ones, dropping some. The data hold around 70,000 clones, with around nine tenths observed a single time. The sample was peripheral blood. The receptor source for this set is a human donor in a cohort sampled during active COVID-19.

The J gene is TRBJ2-3, the V gene TRBV7-9; D perhaps matches TRBD1 (5 bases). CDR1 is SEHNR and CDR2 is FQNEAQ in the germline V gene (reference sequence). This CDR3 has 14 amino acids. The germline V and J ends were trimmed by 5 bases and 8 bases, with 17 bases remaining between them. The CDR3 protein is CASSADSGQVTQYF. In DNA form, the CDR3 reads TGTGCCAGCAGCGCCGACAGTGGGCAGGTTACGCAGTATTTT.

The gene calls are TRBV29-1 and TRBJ2-5; 8 bases match TRBD2. The CDR3 extends over 12 amino acids. With V trimmed by 8 bases and J by 4 bases, 6 bases remained unmatched. Per germline, CDR1 SQVTM and CDR2 ANQGSEA. For the CDR3, the DNA is TGCAGCCTCTTGGCGGGGGGAGAGACCCAGTACTTC. Protein: CSLLAGGETQYF. The full variable domain, rest sourced from reference TRBV29-1 and TRBJ2-5, is SAVISQKPSRDICQRGTSLTIQCQVDSQVTMMFWYRQQPGQSLTLIATANQGSEATYESGFVIDKFPISRPNLTFSTLTVSNMSPEDSSIYLCSLLAGGETQYFGPGTRLLVL.

The chain couples TRBV7-3 to TRBJ2-3, with 7 bases fitting TRBD2. Trimming at V came to 5 bases and at J to 2 bases, leaving 10 bases not matched to a gene. The CDR3 spans 16 residues. The germline V gene encodes CDR1 SGHTA and CDR2 FQGTGA. The CDR3 nucleotides are TGTGCCAGCAGCCCCTGGGCAGCGGGGAACACAGATACGCAGTATTTT. It specifies CASSPWAAGNTDTQYF.

This sequence joins TRBV11-2 and TRBJ1-1; no reliable D call. The CDR3 contains 13 residues. The germline V gene encodes CDR1 SGHAT and CDR2 FQNNGV. V dropped 4 bases and J dropped 0 bases, with 6 bases sitting between them. DNA for the CDR3: TGTGCCAGCAGCTCACAGATGAACACTGAAGCTTTCTTT. The encoded protein is CASSSQMNTEAFF.

The chain employs TRBV10-1 and TRBJ2-1; D is undetermined. The CDR3 contains 15 residues. Germline V lookup: CDR1 WNHNN, CDR2 SYGVQD (reference sequence). V lost 3 bases to trimming and J lost 1 base, with 10 bases between them. The CDR3 loop reads CASSDGSVSYNEQFF. Written as DNA, the CDR3 is TGCGCCAGCAGTGACGGCAGCGTATCCTACAATGAGCAGTTCTTC.

This chain connects TRBV4-3 to TRBJ2-7; D perhaps matches TRBD1 (6 bases). Germline-derived CDR1 and CDR2 are LGHNA and YSLEER. This CDR3 comprises 15 residues. Trimming took 1 base from V and 1 from J, leaving 11 bases between them. The CDR3 spells CASSQVHGQSYEQYF. As DNA, the CDR3 is TGCGCCAGCAGCCAAGTACATGGACAGTCCTACGAGCAGTACTTC.

The J gene is TRBJ2-1, the V gene TRBV2; 8 nucleotides align to TRBD1. Germline loops: CDR1 SNHLY, CDR2 FYNNEI. J lost 4 bases, V lost 5 bases, and 4 bases had no gene match. The CDR3 length is 14 residues. CDR3 in amino acids: CASSLNRGYNEQFF. In DNA, the CDR3 is TGTGCCAGCAGTCTCAACAGGGGGTACAATGAGCAGTTCTTC.

The chain carries TRBV7-9 and TRBJ1-4; 10 nucleotides line up with TRBD1. The length of the CDR3 is 15 residues. Germline lookup yields CDR1 SEHNR and CDR2 FQNEAQ (reference sequence). The V segment lost 3 bases and the J segment 5 bases; nucleotides outside the gene matches: 3. CDR3 sequence (DNA): TGTGCCAGCAGCTTTCAGACAGGGGGCAATGAAAAACTGTTTTTT. It specifies CASSFQTGGNEKLFF. The complete variable domain, with remaining parts taken from reference TRBV7-9 and TRBJ1-4, reads DTGVSQNPRHKITKRGQNVTFRCDPISEHNRLYWYRQTLGQGPEFLTYFQNEAQLEKSRLLSDRFSAERPKGSFSTLEIQRTEQGDSAMYLCASSFQTGGNEKLFFGSGTQLSVL.

This chain joins TRBV7-2 and TRBJ2-1; 12 positions agree with TRBD2. This CDR3 has 18 amino acids. Germline V CDR1 and CDR2: SGHTA, FQGNSA. V trimming: 4 bases; J trimming: 0 bases; junction bases outside the gene matches: 7. CDR3 protein: CASSSPSGGGSSYNEQFF. The CDR3 bases are TGTGCCAGCAGCTCCCCTAGCGGGGGGGGGAGCTCCTACAATGAGCAGTTCTTC.

This sequence joins TRBV15 and TRBJ1-2; D gene unclear. CDR1 LNHNV and CDR2 YYDKDF come from the germline V gene (reference sequence). The CDR3 runs 15 residues. Trimming removed 1 base at V and 5 bases at J, with 14 bases between. The CDR3 reads CATSRGRDSSYGYTF. DNA of the CDR3: TGTGCCACCAGCAGAGGACGGGATAGTAGTTATGGCTACACCTTC. Based on the CDR3 plus reference TRBV15 and TRBJ1-2, the full variable domain is DAMVIQNPRYQVTQFGKPVTLSCSQTLNHNVMYWYQQKSSQAPKLLFHYYDKDFNNEADTPDNFQSRRPNTSFCFLDIRSPGLGDTAMYLCATSRGRDSSYGYTFGSGTRLTVV.

The V gene is TRBV7-9, the J gene TRBJ1-4; TRBD1 aligns across 12 bases. CDR3 length: 18 residues. Germline CDR1 is SEHNR and CDR2 is FQNEAQ (reference sequence). J was trimmed by 0 bases and V by 3 bases; bases with no gene match: 5. For the CDR3, the DNA is TGTGCCAGCAGCTTGGGGACAGGGGGCTCTGCAACTAATGAAAAACTGTTTTTT. This translates into CASSLGTGGSATNEKLFF. Using reference TRBV7-9 and TRBJ1-4 for the parts outside the CDR3, the full variable domain is DTGVSQNPRHKITKRGQNVTFRCDPISEHNRLYWYRQTLGQGPEFLTYFQNEAQLEKSRLLSDRFSAERPKGSFSTLEIQRTEQGDSAMYLCASSLGTGGSATNEKLFFGSGTQLSVL.

This chain links TRBV29-1 with TRBJ2-3, with D possibly matching TRBD1 (6 bases). This CDR3 has 14 residues. Germline assignment: CDR1 SQVTM and CDR2 ANQGSEA. V lost 0 bases and J 6 bases, leaving 13 bases between the germline ends. The CDR3 DNA reads as TGCAGCGTTGAAGATCGAGGGGGTGGGGATACGCAGTATTTT. It specifies CSVEDRGGGDTQYF.

The chain is built from TRBV6-2 or TRBV6-3 and TRBJ2-2; TRBD1 matches 7 bases. The trim removed 0 bases at V and 0 bases at J, leaving 7 bases unmatched. This CDR3 is 18 amino acids long. Germline V CDR1 and CDR2: MNHEY, SVGEGT. The CDR3 DNA sequence: TGTGCCAGCAGTTACTCGATGGGGACAGTTTCGAACACCGGGGAGCTGTTTTTT. It yields the protein CASSYSMGTVSNTGELFF.

This sequence joins TRBV18 and TRBJ1-5; D remains unclear. The CDR3 is made up of 16 amino acids. Germline assignment: CDR1 KGHSH and CDR2 LQKENI. V was shortened by 3 bases and J by 4 bases, with 16 bases between the two germline ends. The CDR3 spells CASSPSGTTMNQPQHF. CDR3 in DNA: TGTGCCAGCTCACCGTCGGGTACAACTATGAATCAGCCCCAGCATTTT.

The gene calls are TRBV13 and TRBJ1-5, with no clear D. V lost 0 bases and J lost 1, with 10 bases in between. Germline V lookup: CDR1 PRHDT, CDR2 FYEKMQ (reference sequence). CDR3 length: 16 amino acids. CDR3 loop: CASSLGVLGSNQPQHF. CDR3 coding DNA: TGTGCCAGCAGCTTAGGGGTTCTAGGAAGCAATCAGCCCCAGCATTTT.

The rearrangement uses TRBV5-4 and TRBJ2-5; D possibly corresponds to TRBD1 (6 bases). Trimming removed 5 bases at V and 3 bases at J, with 17 bases between. Germline CDR1 reads SGHNT; CDR2 reads YYREEE (reference sequence). This CDR3 is 15 amino acids long. CDR3 protein: CASRVSGVFEETQYF. CDR3 DNA sequence: TGTGCCAGCAGGGTTTCAGGGGTTTTTGAAGAGACCCAGTACTTC.

The gene calls are TRBV4-2 and TRBJ1-4, with D unresolved. The V and J ends lost 4 bases and 3 bases respectively, with 6 bases between them. Germline assignment: CDR1 LGHNA and CDR2 YNFKEQ. The CDR3 extends over 13 amino acids. The CDR3 is CASSRGANEKLFF. DNA for the CDR3: TGTGCCAGCAGCCGCGGAGCTAATGAAAAACTGTTTTTT.

The chain couples TRBV10-3 to TRBJ2-1; 8 bases map to TRBD1. Trimming took 6 bases from V and 2 from J; bases not matched to a gene: 3. The V gene's germline CDR1 is ENHRY and CDR2 SYGVKD. This CDR3 spans 14 amino acids. The CDR3 DNA reads as TGTGCCATCAGCGGACAGGGAACCTACAATGAGCAGTTCTTC. Amino acids: CAISGQGTYNEQFF.

The chain is built from TRBV29-1 and TRBJ1-1; 10 positions match TRBD1. The trim removed 7 bases at V and 5 bases at J, leaving 7 bases unmatched. CDR3 length: 13 residues. The germline V gene encodes CDR1 SQVTM and CDR2 ANQGSEA. As DNA, the CDR3 is TGCAGCGCGGAAGGACAGGGGGGGACTGAAGCTTTCTTT. The encoded protein is CSAEGQGGTEAFF. The variable domain in full, with the rest retrieved from reference TRBV29-1 and TRBJ1-1, is SAVISQKPSRDICQRGTSLTIQCQVDSQVTMMFWYRQQPGQSLTLIATANQGSEATYESGFVIDKFPISRPNLTFSTLTVSNMSPEDSSIYLCSAEGQGGTEAFFGQGTRLTVV.

The chain combines TRBV4-1 with TRBJ1-2, with 8 positions matching TRBD1. The CDR3 length is 16 residues. The V gene end was trimmed by 1 base and the J gene end by 4 bases; junction bases not matched to a gene: 8. The germline V gene encodes CDR1 MGHRA and CDR2 YSYEKL. The CDR3 sequence is CASSQVGNRGGYGYTF. The CDR3 nucleotides read TGCGCCAGCAGCCAAGTGGGAAACAGGGGGGGCTATGGCTACACCTTC.